Shown below are 20 T cell receptor beta chains from a single sample sequenced in a study of post-analysis software for immune sequencing data. Study results and limitations: Included in a set of a few TRBV segments more frequent in patients than controls were TRBV5-6, TRBV5-1 and TRBV20-1.

TCR beta cDNA libraries had unique molecular identifiers. One entry per CDR3 protein results from TCRdb running MiXCR on the PCR reads. The repertoire has roughly 620,000 distinct CDR3 sequences, 44% of them found once; the top ten carry about 1.8%. The antigens of these receptors remain unknown. Material: blood. The receptors here all came from a girl aged 10 to 17 with multiple sclerosis.

V usage is TRBV2 and J usage is TRBJ2-6; a possible D gene is TRBD2 (6 bases). The germline V and J ends were trimmed by 7 bases and 0 bases, with 16 bases remaining between them. The CDR3 consists of 17 residues. Germline CDR1 and CDR2: SNHLY and FYNNEI. CDR3 coding DNA: TGTGCCAGCAAAGGGTCCCGGGGGAACTCTGGGGCCAACGTCCTGACTTTC. Its translation is CASKGSRGNSGANVLTF.

This clonotype was detected only a few times. The V gene is TRBV30, the J gene TRBJ2-7; 11 nucleotides line up with TRBD1. This CDR3 is 15 amino acids long. Germline V gene sequence: CDR1 GTSNPN, CDR2 SVGIG (reference sequence). With 2 bases clipped from V and 3 bases from J, the junction kept 6 bases outside the gene matches. This CDR3 is CAWSPSDRGLYEQYF. The CDR3 region has the DNA TGTGCCTGGAGTCCGTCGGACAGGGGGCTCTACGAGCAGTACTTC. The complete variable domain, with remaining parts taken from reference TRBV30 and TRBJ2-7, reads SQTIHQWPATLVQPVGSPLSLECTVEGTSNPNLYWYRQAAGRGLQLLFYSVGIGQISSEVPQNLSASRPQDRQFILSSKKLLLSDSGFYLCAWSPSDRGLYEQYFGPGTRLTVT.

This chain joins TRBV5-1 and TRBJ2-1; D is possibly TRBD1 or TRBD2 (5 bases each). The CDR3 length is 17 residues. V was cut by 4 bases and J by 7 bases, with 24 bases left in between. Germline V CDR1 and CDR2: SGHRS, YFSETQ. The CDR3 DNA reads as TGCGCCAGCAGCGAGGGTTGGGGGAGCGATTTGGGTAATGAGCAGTTCTTC. It specifies CASSEGWGSDLGNEQFF.

The rearrangement links TRBV13 to TRBJ1-1; D gene uncertain. Germline-derived CDR1 and CDR2 are PRHDT and FYEKMQ (reference sequence). The CDR3 totals 17 residues. V lost 1 base, J lost 0 bases, and 15 bases lay in between. The CDR3 here is CASSLDWSEPMNTEAFF. CDR3 bases: TGTGCCAGCAGCTTAGATTGGTCTGAGCCGATGAACACTGAAGCTTTCTTT.

This chain uses TRBV9 with TRBJ2-3, with a possible D match to TRBD2 (6 bases). The CDR3 runs 12 residues. Germline V gene sequence: CDR1 SGDLS, CDR2 YYNGEE. With 3 bases removed from V and 6 bases from J, the gap between germline ends came to 8 bases. CDR3 in amino acids: CASSDLADTQYF. In DNA form, the CDR3 reads TGTGCCAGCAGCGACCTAGCGGATACGCAGTATTTT.

About this clonotype itself: The junction departs from the called germline gene at one end, perhaps through a read error. J is TRBJ2-1 and V is TRBV12-3 or TRBV12-4; no definite D call. This CDR3 region has 12 residues. The CDR3 spells CASSLQHYEQDF. The CDR3 coding sequence is TGTGCCAGCAGTTTACAGCATTACGAGCAGGACTTC.

The rearrangement joins TRBV10-2 to TRBJ2-3; D call uncertain. CDR3 length: 15 residues. Per germline, CDR1 WSHSY and CDR2 SAAADI. Trimming took off 7 bases at V and 5 bases at J, with 19 bases between the two ends. CDR3 region: CASIQPEAIGDTQYF. In nucleotides, the CDR3 is TGCGCCAGCATCCAACCCGAGGCTATCGGAGATACGCAGTATTTT.

As regards this clonotype: Being one base from a much bigger clone, this may be a read error. The chain is built from TRBV5-1 and TRBJ2-5; D not certain. Trimming left V 2 bases short and J 4 bases short, with 12 bases between. Germline CDR1 reads SGHRS; CDR2 reads YFSETQ. This CDR3 spans 14 amino acids. The CDR3: CASSFWGNRETQYF. DNA for the CDR3: TGCGCCAGCAGCTTTTGGGGAAACCGAGAGACCCAGTACTTC.

The chain carries TRBV7-8 and TRBJ1-4; no clear D gene. With 0 bases removed from V and 7 bases from J, the gap between germline ends came to 15 bases. The CDR3 sequence is 16 residues long. CDR1 is SGHVS, CDR2 FQNEAQ, per germline. The CDR3 sequence: CASSLARVVDSEKLFF. CDR3 in DNA: TGTGCCAGCAGCTTAGCGAGGGTAGTGGACTCTGAAAAACTGTTTTTT.

The chain employs TRBV12-3 or TRBV12-4 and TRBJ2-5; a possible D gene is TRBD1 (5 bases). V was pared by 6 bases and J by 5 bases, with 13 bases between. The CDR3 consists of 13 residues. This CDR3 is CASSTANRETQYF. The CDR3, as DNA: TGTGCCAGCAGCACCGCCAACAGGGAGACCCAGTACTTC.

This chain uses TRBV24-1 with TRBJ2-5; tentative D call: TRBD1 (6 bases). The CDR3 length is 14 residues. V lost 3 bases to trimming and J lost 5 bases, with 12 bases between them. Germline V lookup: CDR1 KGHDR, CDR2 SFDVKD. CDR3 region: CATSDPGEDETQYF. The CDR3 DNA follows: TGTGCCACCAGTGATCCAGGGGAAGACGAGACCCAGTACTTC.

This sequence joins TRBV24-1 and TRBJ2-1, with TRBD2 matching 11 bases. CDR1 and CDR2 (germline): KGHDR, SFDVKD. J gave up 9 bases and V 7 bases, and 19 bases lay outside the gene matches. The CDR3 is made up of 18 amino acids. CDR3 sequence: CATSEASLAGGGRGEQFF. In nucleotides, the CDR3 is TGTGCCACCAGCGAGGCCTCTCTAGCGGGAGGAGGGCGGGGTGAGCAGTTCTTC.

The chain links TRBV3-1 to TRBJ2-6, with 15 nucleotides matching TRBD2. The CDR3 runs to 19 residues. V was pared by 4 bases and J by 4 bases, with 8 bases of the junction left unmatched. Germline V gene sequence: CDR1 LGHDT, CDR2 YNNKEL (reference sequence). The CDR3 reads CASSPGLAGGPRGANVLTF. The CDR3, as DNA: TGTGCCAGCAGCCCCGGACTAGCGGGAGGGCCTAGGGGGGCCAACGTCCTGACTTTC.

The V gene is TRBV5-1, the J gene TRBJ2-3; D may be TRBD2 (6 bases). V shed 4 bases and J shed 6 bases, with 15 bases lying between them. Germline-derived CDR1 and CDR2 are SGHRS and YFSETQ. This CDR3 contains 14 residues. The CDR3 nucleotides read TGCGCCAGCAGCGGGGCGGGACGTCCGGATACGCAGTATTTT. Protein product: CASSGAGRPDTQYF.

This clonotype was observed a handful of times. The chain joins TRBV4-2 to TRBJ2-7; TRBD2 matches 7 bases. CDR1 and CDR2 (germline): LGHNA, YNFKEQ. The trim removed 1 base at V and 2 bases at J, leaving 5 bases unmatched. The CDR3 covers 15 residues. The CDR3 protein is CASSQVTSETYEQYF. Here the CDR3 DNA reads TGTGCCAGCAGCCAAGTAACTAGCGAAACCTACGAGCAGTACTTC.

Only one count was recorded for this clonotype. A read error may produce the germline difference seen at one junction end. The V and J genes are TRBV2 and TRBJ2-3, with 8 bases that match TRBD2. This CDR3 comprises 15 residues. The germline V gene has CDR1 SNHLY and CDR2 FYNNEI. The CDR3 bases are TGTGCCAGCAGCGCAAGCGGGGGCAACACAGACACGCAGTATTTT. Its translation: CASSASGGNTDTQYF.

Only a few counts were recorded for this clonotype. The genes are TRBV6-5 and TRBJ2-7, with a tentative D call TRBD2 (6 bases). V was trimmed by 2 bases and J by 10 bases, leaving 12 bases between them. Per the germline V gene, CDR1 is MNHEY and CDR2 is SVGAGI. The CDR3 has 12 residues. CDR3 residues: CASSYEGLYQYF. The CDR3 nucleotides are TGTGCCAGCAGTTACGAAGGACTATACCAGTACTTC.

The CDR3 nucleotides read TGCAGTGCTAGTCTAGCGGGGGCGCTAAAAGAGACCCAGTACTTC. This codes for CSASLAGALKETQYF. This chain connects TRBV20-1 to TRBJ2-7; 10 bases are a match to TRBD2. The J call may be mistaken, given a closer DNA end match to TRBJ2-5. This CDR3 comprises 15 residues. Germline V gives CDR1 DFQATT, CDR2 SNEGSKA (reference sequence).

The V call is TRBV12-3 or TRBV12-4, the J call TRBJ1-2, with 8 bases lining up with TRBD1. After removal of 7 bases from V and 4 bases from J, the junction contained 2 bases not matched to a gene. The CDR3 has 12 amino acids. CDR3: CASTTGGYGYTF. Here the CDR3 DNA reads TGTGCCAGCACCACAGGGGGCTATGGCTACACCTTC.

The chain uses TRBV5-1 and TRBJ1-1; 9 bases are a match to TRBD1. The ends lost 4 bases at V and 11 bases at J; junction bases unmatched: 18. The CDR3 sequence is 16 residues long. Germline V gives CDR1 SGHRS, CDR2 YFSETQ. The chain's CDR3 is CASSKDRDRVSNGAFF. The CDR3 DNA is TGCGCCAGCAGCAAGGATCGGGACAGGGTTTCTAATGGCGCTTTCTTT.